The entry below describes one TCR beta chain. Antigen specificity is unknown. The V and J ends lost 5 bases and 13 bases, in that order; junction bases with no gene match: 11. The CDR3 has 14 residues. Looked up from germline, CDR1 is SGHTA and CDR2 is FQGTGA. The source of the sample is a study of T cell responses to AZD1222 COVID-19 vaccine. General study results and limits: Mapped onto spike, vaccine-associated CD4 TCRs spanned it and were dominant at 160-218 and 743-854. Recipients of two AZD1222 doses showed rising Spike-specific TCR breadth and depth. AZD1222 recipients seropositive at baseline numbered only 5 to 7.

Sequencing used immunoSEQ multiplex PCR; TCRdb keeps in-frame clones, though not all of them. The sample has fewer than 200,000 clones; 85% to 90% are singletons. This chain connects TRBV7-3 to TRBJ1-1; 12 positions agree with TRBD1. The source was peripheral blood, collected on day 0 of AZD1222 vaccination. The clonotype was recovered from an adult in good health. Written as DNA, the CDR3 is TGTGCCAGCAGCGTTCCCGGGACAGGGGGCGTAGTTTTCTTT. Translating it yields CASSVPGTGGVVFF.